The source of this T cell receptor beta chain is a study of shared clonotypes between healthy human individuals. Study background: Plates per donor: three CD4 naive, three CD4 memory, two CD8 naive, one CD8 memory.

Comments on this clone: Its target is not known.

Splitting the CD4+ cells yielded a CD45RA+ naive subset and a CD45RA-negative memory subset. The germline CDR1 and CDR2 sequences are SGDLS and YYNGEE. With V trimmed by 4 bases and J by 3 bases, 7 bases remained unmatched. The CDR3 is 14 residues long. Study-level points and caveats: Sampling was confined to blood; repertoires within tissues likely differ.

Across several immunoSEQ plates, the genomic DNA of each subset was split evenly. The data were produced by immunoSEQ multiplex PCR, yet TCRdb's version contains in-frame clones alone and is incomplete. The repertoire holds just over 2,000,000 clones, with 85% to 95% as singletons. The source of this sequence is a man in his late teens or twenties in good health. The chain is built from TRBV9 and TRBJ2-7; TRBD1 aligns across 7 bases. The sequenced material came from naive CD4+ T cells sorted from blood. Subset reported: CD45RA+ positively selected. The CDR3 nucleotides read TGTGCCAGCAGCCCCCAACCAGGGGGCTACGAGCAGTACTTC. Its translation: CASSPQPGGYEQYF.